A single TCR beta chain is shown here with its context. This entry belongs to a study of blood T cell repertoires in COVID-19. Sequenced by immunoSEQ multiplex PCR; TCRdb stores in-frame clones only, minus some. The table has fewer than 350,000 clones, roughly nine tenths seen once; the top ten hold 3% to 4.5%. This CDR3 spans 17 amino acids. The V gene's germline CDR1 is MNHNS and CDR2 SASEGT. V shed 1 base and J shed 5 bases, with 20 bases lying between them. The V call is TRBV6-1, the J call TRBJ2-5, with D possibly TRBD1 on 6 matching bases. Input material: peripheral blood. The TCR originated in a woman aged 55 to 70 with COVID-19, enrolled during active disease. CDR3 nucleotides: TGTGCCAGCAGTGAAGGAAGGTCGTGGGGGCCGGGGGAGACCCAGTACTTC. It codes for CASSEGRSWGPGETQYF.